This TCR beta chain was captured by sequencing in a study of cytomegalovirus exposure and HLA in healthy donors. Notes on the study in general: Later analysis reportedly placed an Asian-associated ancestry cluster below the roughly 670-donor mean in N-insertions.

PCR involved 60 Vbeta and 13 Jbeta primers. Profiled with immunoSEQ multiplex PCR; TCRdb holds only in-frame clones, not every one. The repertoire holds under 200,000 clones, with approximately 79% as singletons. Per the germline V gene, CDR1 is SGHAT and CDR2 is FQNNGV. The length of the CDR3 is 14 residues. V lost 4 bases, J lost 5 bases, and 3 bases stayed unmatched. Everyone who donated was a healthy bone marrow donor. With respect to this clone: The antigen is undetermined.

The gene calls are TRBV11-2 and TRBJ1-4, with 8 bases that match TRBD1. Sequenced sample: PBMCs. This TCR derives from a man in his sixties in good health and CMV-seronegative. CDR3 region: CASSSGTGNEKLFF. DNA of the CDR3: TGTGCCAGCAGCTCCGGGACAGGAAATGAAAAACTGTTTTTT.